A selection of T cell receptor beta chains follows, all from one sample in a study of cytomegalovirus exposure and HLA in healthy donors. Some clones are missing from TCRdb's copy, which holds only in-frame ones; the method was immunoSEQ multiplex PCR. The sample comprises tens of thousands of clones, approximately 93% of which are singletons, and approximately 4% rests with the top ten. The sample taken for sequencing was PBMCs. These receptors all come from a woman aged 30 to 39 in good health and CMV-seronegative. The CDR3 runs from the conserved cysteine through the conserved F or W. D genes are given only for firm matches. For some rows the clone size is stated as once, few or many, or as a class when expanded; others skip it.

v_call	clone_size	j_call	d_call	cdr3_nt	cdr3_aa
TRBV7-2	-	TRBJ1-5	TRBD1	TGTGCCAGCCGACGAGACAGGGCAATTGGTAATCAGCCCCAGCATTTT	CASRRDRAIGNQPQHF
TRBV5-1	-	TRBJ1-5	-	TGCGCCAGCAGCTTGGCAGGGTATAGCAATCAGCCCCAGCATTTT	CASSLAGYSNQPQHF
TRBV6-5	-	TRBJ1-2	-	TGTGCCAGCAAAGAGGGGGGGTCCTATGGCTACACCTTC	CASKEGGSYGYTF
TRBV2	-	TRBJ1-4	TRBD1	TGTGCCAGCAGTCGACCCTTCAGGGGGCTAGAAAAACTGTTTTTT	CASSRPFRGLEKLFF
TRBV5-1	-	TRBJ2-2	-	TGCGCCAGCAGCCAGGGACTGTCCACCGGGGAGCTGTTTTTT	CASSQGLSTGELFF
TRBV5-1	-	TRBJ2-7	TRBD2	TGCGCCAGCAGCCGCGGACTAGCGGGGGGCTACGAGCAGTACTTC	CASSRGLAGGYEQYF
TRBV5-6	once	TRBJ1-1	-	TGTGCCAGCAGCTTGTCTCCGAACACTGAAGCTTTCTTT	CASSLSPNTEAFF
TRBV19	-	TRBJ2-1	TRBD1	TGTGCCAGTAGCTCACAGGGGACCCATGAGCAGTTCTTC	CASSSQGTHEQFF
TRBV5-6	-	TRBJ2-4	-	TGTGCCAGCAGCTGGAGGGGCTCGAGGGTAACCAAAAACATTCAGTACTTC	CASSWRGSRVTKNIQYF
TRBV2	-	TRBJ1-4	-	TGTGCCAGCAGTGAGCGACAGTTGCTTTCCACTAATGAAAAACTGTTTTTT	CASSERQLLSTNEKLFF
TRBV10-3	-	TRBJ2-2	-	TGTGCCATCAGTGTATCAGGGGCCGGGGAGCTGTTTTTT	CAISVSGAGELFF
TRBV19	-	TRBJ1-6	-	TGTGCCAGTAGTATATGGTACGGCTCCTATAATTCACCCCTCCACTTT	CASSIWYGSYNSPLHF
TRBV7-9	-	TRBJ2-3	TRBD2	TGTGCCAGCAGCTTAGGACTAGCGAGACAAGATACGCAGTATTTT	CASSLGLARQDTQYF
TRBV5-1	-	TRBJ2-5	-	TGCGCCAGCAGCTTGCAACAGGAAGAGACCCAGTACTTC	CASSLQQEETQYF
TRBV7-3	-	TRBJ2-1	TRBD1	TGTGCCAGCAGAGCCGGGACAGACAATGAGCAGTTCTTC	CASRAGTDNEQFF
TRBV7-2	-	TRBJ1-2	TRBD1	TGTGCCAGCAGTAGGACAGGGTTGGGCTACACCTTC	CASSRTGLGYTF
TRBV5-1	-	TRBJ1-2	-	TGCGCCAGCAGCTTGGGACAAGCTTCTTATGGCTACACCTTC	CASSLGQASYGYTF
TRBV27	-	TRBJ2-2	TRBD2	TGTGCCAGCGCGCCGCGGGAGGGCTCGAACACCGGGGAGCTGTTTTTT	CASAPREGSNTGELFF
TRBV18	-	TRBJ1-2	-	TGTGCCAGCTCACCACGTGGCACCTATGGCTACACCTTC	CASSPRGTYGYTF
TRBV5-1	once	TRBJ2-2	-	TGCGCCAGCAGCTTGATAAGCGGAAGACTCACCGGGGAGCTGTTTTTT	CASSLISGRLTGELFF
TRBV28	-	TRBJ1-1	-	TGTGCCAGCATCCCCCTTTATTATGAGACGGGCACTGAAGCTTTCTTT	CASIPLYYETGTEAFF
TRBV6-5	once	TRBJ2-7	TRBD1	TGTGCCAGCAGTGACAACAGGGGACCCTACGAGCAGTACTTC	CASSDNRGPYEQYF
TRBV7-2	-	TRBJ2-7	TRBD1	TGTGCCAGCAGCTTAGGATTGACAGGGGGTAATCTATACGAGCAGTACTTC	CASSLGLTGGNLYEQYF
TRBV13	-	TRBJ2-7	-	TGTGCCAGCAGCTTATTCGGGAAAGGCATGATCGAGCAGTACTTC	CASSLFGKGMIEQYF
TRBV21-1	once	TRBJ1-2	-	TGTGCCAGCAGCAAAGCAGGACAGGGGTCCTGTGGCTACACCTTC	CASSKAGQGSCGYTF
TRBV7-8	-	TRBJ1-3	TRBD1	TGTGCCAGCAGCTTAAGGGGACAGGGGGCCTCTGGAAACACCATATATTTT	CASSLRGQGASGNTIYF
TRBV7-9	-	TRBJ2-7	-	TGTGCCAGCAGCACGACAGGTCGCGAGCAGTACTTC	CASSTTGREQYF
TRBV7-8	-	TRBJ2-3	TRBD2	TGTGCCAGCAGCTTTTTGCTAGCGGGGGGGCAAGATACGCAGTATTTT	CASSFLLAGGQDTQYF
TRBV9	-	TRBJ2-3	-	TGTGCCAGCAGCGCGAGAGACTTTACAGATACGCAGTATTTT	CASSARDFTDTQYF
TRBV10-3	-	TRBJ1-5	TRBD1	TGTGCCATCAGCGGGGACAGGCGGGGCAATCAGCCCCAGCATTTT	CAISGDRRGNQPQHF
TRBV10-3	-	TRBJ1-1	-	TGTGCCATCAGTGAGTCTTCCGTCGGGGGGCTCACTGAAGCTTTCTTT	CAISESSVGGLTEAFF
TRBV6-6	-	TRBJ2-2	-	TGTGCCAGCAGTTCCCCCACAGCGAACACCGGGGAGCTGTTTTTT	CASSSPTANTGELFF
TRBV5-1	few	TRBJ2-3	-	TGCGCCAGCAGCTTACACACAGATACGCAGTATTTT	CASSLHTDTQYF
TRBV5-1	-	TRBJ1-2	-	TGCGCCAGCAGCCCCCGTTTACGCGGGGTGGATGCCTATGGCTACACCTTC	CASSPRLRGVDAYGYTF
TRBV6-6	-	TRBJ2-3	-	TGTGCCAGCAGTTATAGCGTCGGCGTTCGTGGTACGCAGTATTTT	CASSYSVGVRGTQYF
TRBV6-5	-	TRBJ2-7	TRBD2	TGTGCCAGCAGATCGGCGGAGCGGGGTGACGAGCAGTACTTC	CASRSAERGDEQYF
TRBV7-9	-	TRBJ1-1	-	TGTGCCAGCAGCAGGGGTGTGGGGGCTTTCTTT	CASSRGVGAFF
TRBV2	-	TRBJ2-3	-	TGTGCCAGCATTTCGGGTTGGCTAGCACAGTCAGATACGCAGTATTTT	CASISGWLAQSDTQYF
TRBV9	-	TRBJ1-3	-	TGTGCCAGCAGCCCCTCCGCCAGGGGAGATGGAAACACCATATATTTT	CASSPSARGDGNTIYF
TRBV29-1	-	TRBJ2-6	-	TGCAGCGTTGTTGTCACTCCCTCTGGGGCCAACGTCCTGACTTTC	CSVVVTPSGANVLTF
TRBV30	-	TRBJ2-1	TRBD2	TGTGCCTGGAGTGTAAGCGGGAGGGCGGCGTACAATGAGCAGTTCTTC	CAWSVSGRAAYNEQFF
TRBV7-8	-	TRBJ2-3	TRBD1	TGTGCCAGCAGTGGAACAGATTCCGGGACAGGGGGCACAGATACGCAGTATTTT	CASSGTDSGTGGTDTQYF
TRBV23-1	-	TRBJ2-1	TRBD1	TGCGCCAGCAGTCAATTTAGGCCCCCCCGACAGGGCGGCTCCTACAATGAGCAGTTCTTC	CASSQFRPPRQGGSYNEQFF
TRBV7-7	-	TRBJ2-3	-	TGTGCCAGCAGCTTAACTGGAGGGGGCCCGATCACAGATACGCAGTATTTT	CASSLTGGGPITDTQYF
TRBV5-1	once	TRBJ2-7	-	TGCGCCAGCAGCTTTGGGGGCAGGGGTGACGGCGAGCAGTACTTC	CASSFGGRGDGEQYF
TRBV15	-	TRBJ2-7	-	TGTGCCACCAGCAGAGGACAGGCCAGCTCCTACGAGCAGTACTTC	CATSRGQASSYEQYF
TRBV19	-	TRBJ1-2	TRBD1	TGTGCCAGTAGCTTATCAGGACAGGTACCCCTCGGCGTTAGCTACACCTTC	CASSLSGQVPLGVSYTF
TRBV9	-	TRBJ2-7	TRBD2	TGTGCCAGCAGCGTTGAAGCGGGAGGGCCGTTTGGACAGTACTTC	CASSVEAGGPFGQYF
TRBV6-5	-	TRBJ1-5	TRBD1	TGTGCCAGCAGTCAGACAGGGGGAGTTCAGCCCCAGCATTTT	CASSQTGGVQPQHF
TRBV27	-	TRBJ1-1	-	TGTGCCAGCAGTTTATCTCCCAGGGTCACTGAAGCTTTCTTT	CASSLSPRVTEAFF
TRBV5-8	-	TRBJ2-3	-	TGTGCCAGCAGCCCGGCCCGGGGGAGTGGGTCCACAGATACGCAGTATTTT	CASSPARGSGSTDTQYF
TRBV2	few	TRBJ1-2	-	TGTGCCAGCAGTGTCGGGCAGGGTGATGGCTACACCTTC	CASSVGQGDGYTF
TRBV5-1	-	TRBJ1-2	-	TGCGCCAGCAGCTTGGCCGGCGGGACGGGAACCTTC	CASSLAGGTGTF
TRBV4-1	-	TRBJ2-7	TRBD1	TGCGCCAGCAGCCAAGTACTGGACAGGGGGTCTAGAGAGCAGTACTTC	CASSQVLDRGSREQYF
TRBV7-6	-	TRBJ1-6	TRBD1	TGTGCCAGCAGCTTTGGGGGACAGGCGAATTCACCCCTCCACTTT	CASSFGGQANSPLHF
TRBV30	once	TRBJ1-1	-	TGTGCCTGGAGTGTAATAGAGGGTAGGACTGAAGCTTTCTTT	CAWSVIEGRTEAFF
TRBV6-1	-	TRBJ1-3	TRBD1	TGTGCCAGCAGTGGACGACAGGGTTTAGGTGGAAACACCATATATTTT	CASSGRQGLGGNTIYF
TRBV28	-	TRBJ2-3	TRBD2	TGTGCCAGCAGTGAAGCGGGAGTGGGCACAGATACGCAGTATTTT	CASSEAGVGTDTQYF
TRBV5-6	-	TRBJ2-1	TRBD2	TGTGCCAGCAGCCGCAATAGCGGGATTGTCCACAATGAGCAGTTCTTC	CASSRNSGIVHNEQFF